This T cell receptor (beta chain) was captured by sequencing in a study of radiation and T cells in renal cell carcinoma (dated by TCRdb to about 2020). Regarding the research as a whole: The samples were obtained from a clinical trial, where primary renal cell carcinomas were treated with 15 Gy stereotactic body radiation therapy and then removed by nephrectomy 4 weeks afterward. In the approximately 53 samples combined, 4 million to 5 million unique CDR3 nucleotide sequences were found, encoding 2.5 million to 3 million unique CDR3 amino acid sequences. In total, approximately 54 samples, comprising some 25 tumors and some 27 peripheral blood samples, were subjected to TCR beta sequencing.

Comment on this clone: This receptor's antigen is unknown. No clone much larger than this one lies a single base away; base qualities are absent.

Findings and caveats that apply to the study as a whole: Tracking of blood repertoire dynamics stopped at three to five weeks after treatment, with no follow-up past that point. With a single-armed trial design, the study had no way to address how radiation dose or scheduling affects the TCR repertoire. Because pretreatment tumor biopsies were not available, the study could not determine whether clonotypes were already present within the tumor at baseline. Top tumor clonotypes rose in blood from baseline to 2 weeks post-radiation, then contracted by 4 weeks, suggesting transient expansion of tumor-resident clones.

The meaning of the sample's time point label: blood 2 weeks post-SBRT. The treatment or condition label here, explained by the study, means: 15 Gy SBRT to primary tumor, nephrectomy 4 weeks later. To follow tumor-enriched clonotypes, serial peripheral blood was collected from radiation-treated patients at baseline and at 2 weeks and 4 weeks after SBRT. Every patient's renal cell carcinoma showed clear cell pathology. The QIAamp DNA Blood Mini Kit (Qiagen) was used to prepare genomic DNA for TCR sequencing. The analyses included just those samples that passed every quality control check. TCR beta libraries were generated from genomic DNA with the immunoSEQ kit, following the manufacturer's recommendations. To prepare libraries, a first multiplex PCR with proprietary primers was run, followed by a second PCR that added unique barcodes, and a bead cleanup was done after each round. A kit-provided positive control reaction and a negative control reaction were included in every sample batch. The final libraries underwent checking on an Agilent 4200 TapeStation D1000 ScreenTape, volumetric pooling, and quantification by qPCR. Sequencing ran on an Illumina NextSeq500 with a MidOutput 150-cycle cartridge, using 156 Read1 and 15 Index1 cycles with kit custom primers. The pooled library was loaded at roughly 1 pM with about 21% PhiX control spiked in. On the study's bioinformatics: Vendor-processed data were analyzed in R, and a clonotype was defined as all T cells sharing the same CDR3 nucleotide sequence. For clone abundance analyses, frequencies were normalized to the 10,000 most abundant clones per sample. Public T cell clones, which averaged fewer than five per sample, were removed prior to analysis. Tumor-enriched and baseline blood-enriched clonotypes were defined by at least a 32-fold difference in abundance between compartments. Clonotypes expanded or contracted between blood time points were identified with a beta-binomial differential abundance model. The Baroni-Urbani and Buser coefficient was used to measure tumor-blood repertoire similarity, and groups were compared with two-tailed Wilcoxon tests in R. In TCRdb, the immuneACCESS table is reduced to in-frame sequences with V and J assigned. These tables do not hold every clone; where another copy was compared, an unresolved V gene accounts for under half, and the others remain unexplained. V, J and clone size reflect that table, while D and trimming were determined from the DNA. The sample table records some 120,000 clones; more than 70% of these occur just once. The top ten hold 5.8% of the sample.

V is shortened by 2 bases, J by 0 bases, and the region joining them spans 12 bases. The germline V gene specifies SGHTA as CDR1 and FQGNSA as CDR2. The CDR3 contains 16 residues, cysteine and phenylalanine counted. The sequence is cut down to CDR3 DNA, 48 bases in frame from base 1. This chain joins TRBV7-2 to TRBJ2-3; a tentative D call is TRBD2 (6 bases match). Sequenced material: blood, taken from a patient whose treatment included radiotherapy and nephrectomy. The receptor comes from a woman aged 70-85 years with renal cell carcinoma. The DNA sequence reads TGTGCCAGCAGCTTAAACCTAGCGAGGAGCACAGATACGCAGTATTTT. This codes for CASSLNLARSTDTQYF. Where the CDR3 stops, the reference TRBV7-2 and TRBJ2-3 genes take over; the full variable domain is GAGVSQSPSNKVTEKGKDVELRCDPISGHTALYWYRQSLGQGLEFLIYFQGNSAPDKSGLPSDRFSAERTGGSVSTLTIQRTQQEDSAVYLCASSLNLARSTDTQYFGPGTRLTVL.